This T cell receptor (beta chain) was sequenced during a study of monozygotic twins with inflammatory bowel disease. TCRdb re-called the 5' RACE reads; one entry per CDR3 protein, DNA not given. The sample has about 210,000 distinct CDR3 sequences. About this clonotype itself: The target antigen is unknown.

The germline V gene has CDR1 ENHRY and CDR2 SYGVKD. This CDR3 contains 15 residues. From whole blood, total RNA was isolated without any sorting of T cells. Points from the study as a whole: With others, IBD patients shared fewer clonotypes than healthy twins did, especially with disease activity. Discordant twins showed the same repertoire similarity as concordant twins, possibly from limited power.

This TCR came from a human donor with ulcerative colitis or Crohn's disease, or a healthy co-twin of an affected twin (not recorded which). V gene TRBV10-3 combines with J gene TRBJ2-7; TCRdb's D gene call, TRBD2, goes unchecked for lack of DNA. Sequenced material: blood. CDR3 region: CAISDLAGRTYEQYF.